Shown below are 21 T cell receptor beta chains from a single sample sequenced in a study of neurological immune-mediated disorders (dated by TCRdb to about 2019). The protocol used for the library was 5' RACE. Instrument used: Illumina HiSeq 2500. TCRdb reprocessed the public reads (quality trimming at Q25 with fastp, clone calling with MiXCR) and kept in-frame beta chains. Each CDR3 protein appears once, grouped with its most common genes and DNA. The sample table shows more than 20,000 distinct CDR3 sequences, and more than 2% are seen once. About 2.5% of the sample lies in the top ten. Sample: PBMCs. Every receptor here comes from a woman in her forties or fifties with multiple sclerosis.

This clonotype has ten or more counts. V gene TRBV2 combines with J gene TRBJ2-3, with D perhaps matching TRBD2 (6 bases). Deletions cut 8 bases from V and 1 base from J, with 16 bases between. Germline values: CDR1 SNHLY, CDR2 FYNNEI. The CDR3 spans 15 residues. CDR3 amino acids: CASRGSGARTDTQYF. DNA of the CDR3: TGTGCCAGCCGGGGGAGTGGGGCCCGCACAGATACGCAGTATTTT.

This sequence joins TRBV20-1 and TRBJ2-5, with D possibly being TRBD1 (6 bases). Germline V gene data show CDR1 as DFQATT and CDR2 as SNEGSKA (reference sequence). The V end lost 6 bases, the J end lost 1 base, and 15 bases lay between the germline ends. The length of the CDR3 is 14 residues. The CDR3 sequence is CSAGDIVTQETQYF. In DNA form, the CDR3 reads TGCAGTGCAGGGGACATCGTGACCCAAGAGACCCAGTACTTC.

This clonotype showed up many times. The rearrangement joins TRBV7-9 to TRBJ2-7; TRBD1 might be the D (6 bases). The CDR3 extends over 14 amino acids. Germline CDR1 is SEHNR and CDR2 is FQNEAQ (reference sequence). Trimming pared 5 bases from V and 3 bases from J, leaving 14 bases between. The CDR3 protein is CASSNVGAGYEQYF. In DNA, the CDR3 is TGTGCCAGCAGCAACGTGGGGGCCGGCTACGAGCAGTACTTC.

This clonotype was detected many times. The chain is built from TRBV20-1 and TRBJ2-1; TRBD1 matches at 12 bases. Germline CDR1 reads DFQATT; CDR2 reads SNEGSKA (reference sequence). The CDR3 consists of 14 residues. The V gene end was trimmed by 3 bases and the J gene end by 9 bases; junction bases not matched to a gene: 6. The chain's CDR3 is CSASSGTGGFEQFF. The CDR3 DNA follows: TGCAGTGCTAGTTCCGGGACAGGGGGCTTTGAGCAGTTCTTC.

This clonotype was observed many times. The V call is TRBV20-1, the J call TRBJ2-1; D might be TRBD2 (7 bases). The CDR3 is 15 residues long. The germline V and J ends were trimmed by 0 bases and 2 bases, with 11 bases remaining between them. From germline, CDR1 is DFQATT and CDR2 SNEGSKA (reference sequence). This CDR3 is CSARDPGGTYNEQFF. Written as DNA, the CDR3 is TGCAGTGCTAGAGATCCGGGGGGCACCTACAATGAGCAGTTCTTC.

This clonotype is termed medium-sized. The chain recombines TRBV20-1 with TRBJ2-7, with TRBD2 matching over 11 bases. Looked up from germline, CDR1 is DFQATT and CDR2 is SNEGSKA (reference sequence). V gave up 1 base and J gave up 3 bases; unmatched junction bases: 14. The CDR3 is made up of 18 amino acids. The DNA for the CDR3 is TGCAGTGCTAGAGGAGCTGGACATTCCGGGACTAGCGGCTACGAGCAGTACTTC. This translates into CSARGAGHSGTSGYEQYF.

This clonotype was picked up many times. The chain joins TRBV27 to TRBJ2-1, with TRBD2 matching over 11 bases. Germline V lookup: CDR1 MNHEY, CDR2 SMNVEV (reference sequence). Losses at the gene ends were 6 bases for V and 8 bases for J; bases not matched to a gene: 6. The length of the CDR3 is 14 residues. The CDR3 nucleotides read TGTGCCAGCAGAATTGGACTAGCGGGCTATGAGCAGTTCTTC. Protein sequence: CASRIGLAGYEQFF.

The V gene is TRBV6-5, the J gene TRBJ1-1; no clear D gene. Germline CDR1 and CDR2: MNHEY and SVGAGI. V dropped 3 bases and J dropped 2 bases, with 7 bases sitting between them. The CDR3 length is 13 residues. CDR3 nucleotides: TGTGCCAGCAGTTATTGGGCTAACACTGAAGCTTTCTTT. As protein: CASSYWANTEAFF.

This clonotype was seen repeatedly, ten times or more. J is TRBJ2-3 and V is TRBV20-1, with 11 bases fitting TRBD2. Germline CDR1 and CDR2: DFQATT and SNEGSKA (reference sequence). Trimming at V came to 5 bases and at J to 1 base, leaving 8 bases not matched to a gene. The length of the CDR3 is 16 residues. The CDR3, as DNA: TGCAGTGCTCCGAACCTGGGACTAGCGGGCACAGATACGCAGTATTTT. The encoded protein is CSAPNLGLAGTDTQYF.

This clonotype was counted many times. The CDR3 spells CSASPVVAGTTDTQYF. The CDR3, as DNA: TGCAGTGCTAGTCCCGTGGTAGCTGGGACCACAGATACGCAGTATTTT. The chain combines TRBV20-1 with TRBJ2-3, with D perhaps TRBD1 or TRBD2 (5 bases each). Germline assignment: CDR1 DFQATT and CDR2 SNEGSKA (reference sequence). The CDR3 sequence is 16 residues long. V lost 3 bases, J lost 2 bases, and 18 bases lay in between.

The sample holds many counts of this clonotype. This sequence joins TRBV5-1 and TRBJ2-1, with 10 bases fitting TRBD1. Trimming took 0 bases from V and 4 from J; bases not matched to a gene: 7. Germline CDR1 is SGHRS and CDR2 is YFSETQ. The CDR3 loop spans 17 amino acids. CDR3 sequence reads: CASSLGRTGGVYNEQFF. The CDR3 DNA sequence: TGCGCCAGCAGCTTGGGAAGGACAGGGGGGGTATACAATGAGCAGTTCTTC.

This clonotype was seen at least ten times. The rearrangement uses TRBV29-1 and TRBJ2-7, with 9 positions matching TRBD2. This CDR3 is 13 amino acids long. In germline, CDR1 is SQVTM, CDR2 ANQGSEA. The J segment lost 3 bases and the V segment lost 4 bases, leaving 4 bases of the junction unmatched. In DNA form, the CDR3 reads TGCAGCGTTGTCCTAGCGGGGCTCTACGAGCAGTACTTC. This codes for CSVVLAGLYEQYF.

This clonotype has at least ten counts. The CDR3 nucleotides read TGCGCCAGCAGCTTGGGCGGCCATACTTTTGGCAATCAGCCCCAGCATTTT. It translates to CASSLGGHTFGNQPQHF. The chain combines TRBV5-1 with TRBJ1-5; D unresolved. Germline values: CDR1 SGHRS, CDR2 YFSETQ. Trimming took off 0 bases at V and 2 bases at J, with 15 bases between the two ends. This CDR3 is built from 17 residues.

This clonotype was observed at least ten times. The chain uses TRBV7-2 and TRBJ1-5; 7 bases line up with TRBD1. Trimming cost V 5 bases and J 2 bases; bases outside gene matches: 0. The V gene's germline CDR1 is SGHTA and CDR2 FQGNSA. The CDR3 runs 13 residues. The CDR3 DNA reads as TGTGCCAGCAGCACAGGGGGCAATCAGCCCCAGCATTTT. This gives the protein CASSTGGNQPQHF. The full variable domain, its missing parts supplied by reference TRBV7-2 and TRBJ1-5, is GAGVSQSPSNKVTEKGKDVELRCDPISGHTALYWYRQSLGQGLEFLIYFQGNSAPDKSGLPSDRFSAERTGGSVSTLTIQRTQQEDSAVYLCASSTGGNQPQHFGDGTRLSIL.

This clonotype was recorded at least ten times. The J gene is TRBJ2-5, the V gene TRBV7-2; D remains ambiguous. The V gene lost 2 bases and the J gene lost 5 bases, with 9 bases spanning the gap. This CDR3 is built from 13 residues. The germline V gene has CDR1 SGHTA and CDR2 FQGNSA. This CDR3 reads CASSLWISETQYF. CDR3 nucleotide sequence: TGTGCCAGCAGCTTATGGATTAGTGAGACCCAGTACTTC.

This clonotype was seen at least ten times. Given a much more abundant clone one base away, this may be a read error. The CDR3 reads CSAQGSAKPNIQYF. CDR3 DNA sequence: TGCAGTGCGCAGGGGTCGGCGAAGCCAAACATTCAGTACTTC. This sequence joins TRBV20-1 and TRBJ2-4; D perhaps matches TRBD1 (6 bases). In germline, CDR1 is DFQATT, CDR2 SNEGSKA (reference sequence). The V end was cut by 6 bases, the J end by 6 bases, with 18 bases between. This CDR3 spans 14 amino acids.

This clonotype was recorded many times. The V gene is TRBV10-2, the J gene TRBJ1-6; D gene unclear. In germline, CDR1 is WSHSY, CDR2 SAAADI. V was trimmed by 3 bases and J by 7 bases, leaving 10 bases between them. This CDR3 comprises 14 residues. The CDR3 nucleotides are TGCGCCAGCAGTGAAAACAGCTTGAATTCACCCCTCCACTTT. Translated: CASSENSLNSPLHF.

There are many counts of this clonotype. The CDR3 DNA reads TGCAGTGCTAGAGAAGGGACTAGCGCGCCCCGTGATACGCAGTATTTT. Protein: CSAREGTSAPRDTQYF. The rearrangement links TRBV20-1 to TRBJ2-3; 10 nucleotides align to TRBD2. Losses at the gene ends were 0 bases for V and 6 bases for J; bases not matched to a gene: 9. CDR3 length: 16 residues. Germline CDR1 DFQATT, CDR2 SNEGSKA (reference sequence).

In this sample, this clonotype turned up many times. The chain uses TRBV5-8 and TRBJ1-2, with 8 bases lining up with TRBD1. CDR1 and CDR2 from the germline V gene are SGHTS and YDEGEE. CDR3 size: 14 residues. V was clipped by 4 bases and J by 4 bases; unmatched bases: 6. The CDR3 spells CASSGRQGSYGYTF. The CDR3 DNA is TGTGCCAGCAGCGGTCGACAGGGGAGCTATGGCTACACCTTC.

This clonotype was observed at least ten times. The chain is built from TRBV20-1 and TRBJ2-6; D call uncertain. The V end lost 0 bases, the J end lost 0 bases, and 3 bases lay between the germline ends. This CDR3 comprises 14 residues. The germline gives CDR1 DFQATT, CDR2 SNEGSKA (reference sequence). CDR3 DNA sequence: TGCAGTGCTAGAGACAGCTCTGGGGCCAACGTCCTGACTTTC. Translating gives CSARDSSGANVLTF.

This clonotype has ten or more counts. The chain employs TRBV4-1 and TRBJ2-3, with D possibly being TRBD2 (6 bases). V was cut by 0 bases and J by 2 bases, with 12 bases left in between. This CDR3 is 16 amino acids long. Germline V CDR1 and CDR2: MGHRA, YSYEKL. CDR3 protein: CASSQESAGLTDTQYF. The CDR3, as DNA: TGCGCCAGCAGCCAAGAGTCGGCGGGGCTCACAGATACGCAGTATTTT.